This T cell receptor beta chain comes out of a study of T cell responses to AZD1222 COVID-19 vaccine. This CDR3 is 15 amino acids long. The germline gives CDR1 SGHDN, CDR2 FVKESK. With 2 bases removed from V and 0 bases from J, the gap between germline ends came to 10 bases. Produced via immunoSEQ multiplex PCR; TCRdb's table is partial and in-frame only. In the table there are about 100,000 clones, around nine tenths of which are singletons. The clonotype originates from an adult in good health. This chain connects TRBV14 to TRBJ2-5, with D unclear. This material consisted of peripheral blood, taken on day 0 of AZD1222 vaccination. The CDR3 is CASSQRAPYQETQYF. Written as DNA, the CDR3 is TGTGCCAGCAGCCAAAGGGCACCGTACCAAGAGACCCAGTACTTC.